The next 17 T cell receptor beta chains were all read from a single sample in a study of cytomegalovirus exposure and HLA in healthy donors. Data came from immunoSEQ multiplex PCR; TCRdb stores just in-frame clones and leaves some out. The sample carries 200,000 to 250,000 clones, approximately 84% recorded once. The sequencing sample was made of PBMCs. All receptors come from a man younger than 30 in good health and CMV-seropositive.

The rearrangement uses TRBV30 and TRBJ1-5; no reliable D call. Between the trimmed V and J ends, which lost 2 bases and 0 bases, there was a span of 11 bases. Germline V CDR1 and CDR2: GTSNPN, SVGIG (reference sequence). The CDR3 extends over 15 amino acids. CDR3 DNA sequence: TGTGCCTGGAGTTCAAAATCCCGTAGCAATCAGCCCCAGCATTTT. Amino acid sequence: CAWSSKSRSNQPQHF.

The sample holds one count of this clone. V and J are TRBV6-5 and TRBJ2-5; D remains ambiguous. Trimming took off 3 bases at V and 0 bases at J, with 5 bases between the two ends. This CDR3 contains 13 residues. Germline CDR1 reads MNHEY; CDR2 reads SVGAGI. CDR3 DNA: TGTGCCAGCAGTTATCGTAACCAAGAGACCCAGTACTTC. It translates to CASSYRNQETQYF.

The CDR3 sequence: CASSYSGNTIYF. CDR3 in DNA: TGTGCCAGCAGTTACTCTGGAAACACCATATATTTT. This chain joins TRBV5-6 and TRBJ1-3; D is ambiguous. V was shortened by 5 bases and J by 0 bases, with 3 bases between the two germline ends. The CDR3 has 12 amino acids. Germline assignment: CDR1 SGHDT and CDR2 YYEEEE.

CDR3 sequence reads: CASSYPPDRGTEAFF. The CDR3 nucleotides are TGTGCCAGCAGTTACCCCCCTGACAGGGGCACTGAAGCTTTCTTT. V and J are TRBV6-5 and TRBJ1-1; 8 bases align to TRBD1. The CDR3 is 15 amino acids. CDR1 MNHEY and CDR2 SVGAGI come from the germline V gene. Trimming at V came to 2 bases and at J to 4 bases, leaving 6 bases not matched to a gene.

J is TRBJ2-1 and V is TRBV6-6; 10 bases are a match to TRBD2. The germline V gene encodes CDR1 MNHNY and CDR2 SVGAGI (reference sequence). J was trimmed by 5 bases and V by 5 bases; bases with no gene match: 3. CDR3 length: 14 residues. CDR3 amino acids: CASSGTSANNEQFF. In DNA, the CDR3 is TGTGCCAGCAGTGGGACTAGCGCTAACAATGAGCAGTTCTTC.

The table lists this clone with a few counts. The J gene is TRBJ1-2, the V gene TRBV6-5; D remains unclear. The CDR3 runs 12 residues. The V gene lost 7 bases and the J gene lost 6 bases, with 12 bases spanning the gap. From germline, CDR1 is MNHEY and CDR2 SVGAGI. CDR3 sequence: CASKPPEDGYTF. The CDR3 DNA follows: TGTGCCAGCAAACCTCCCGAGGATGGCTACACCTTC.

The chain links TRBV9 to TRBJ1-1; 10 positions match TRBD1. Germline V gene data show CDR1 as SGDLS and CDR2 as YYNGEE. CDR3 length: 13 amino acids. V shed 7 bases and J 3 bases; nucleotides not matched to a gene: 3. The CDR3 is CASSGQGYTEAFF. The CDR3 DNA reads TGTGCCAGCTCGGGACAGGGGTACACTGAAGCTTTCTTT.

The chain has TRBV11-3 and TRBJ2-7; 11 positions agree with TRBD2. The V and J ends lost 1 base and 3 bases, in that order; junction bases with no gene match: 2. The CDR3 sequence is 15 residues long. Looked up from germline, CDR1 is SGHNT and CDR2 is YENEEA. The CDR3 sequence: CASSLVGLAGYEQYF. CDR3 in DNA: TGTGCCAGCAGCTTAGTAGGACTAGCGGGCTACGAGCAGTACTTC.

The chain joins TRBV4-1 to TRBJ2-1; possibly TRBD2 for D (6 bases). This CDR3 comprises 17 residues. With 0 bases removed from V and 2 bases from J, the gap between germline ends came to 14 bases. Germline V gives CDR1 MGHRA, CDR2 YSYEKL. The CDR3 here is CASSQEGGAATYNEQFF. The DNA of the CDR3 is TGCGCCAGCAGCCAAGAGGGCGGGGCAGCAACCTACAATGAGCAGTTCTTC.

V usage is TRBV2 and J usage is TRBJ2-6, with unresolved D. The CDR3 runs 15 residues. V lost 3 bases to trimming and J lost 0 bases, with 6 bases between them. Germline values: CDR1 SNHLY, CDR2 FYNNEI. CDR3 coding DNA: TGTGCCAGCAGTGATTTCGACTCTGGGGCCAACGTCCTGACTTTC. This sequence encodes CASSDFDSGANVLTF.

The V call is TRBV29-1, the J call TRBJ1-2, with 7 bases aligning to TRBD1. V trimming: 1 base; J trimming: 8 bases; junction bases outside the gene matches: 10. Per germline, CDR1 SQVTM and CDR2 ANQGSEA. This CDR3 is 14 amino acids long. CDR3 loop: CSVEGDSYPGGYTF. The CDR3 nucleotides read TGCAGCGTTGAAGGGGACAGTTACCCCGGGGGCTACACCTTC. The complete variable domain, with remaining parts taken from reference TRBV29-1 and TRBJ1-2, reads SAVISQKPSRDICQRGTSLTIQCQVDSQVTMMFWYRQQPGQSLTLIATANQGSEATYESGFVIDKFPISRPNLTFSTLTVSNMSPEDSSIYLCSVEGDSYPGGYTFGSGTRLTVV.

The V gene is TRBV7-8, the J gene TRBJ2-7; a possible D gene is TRBD2 (5 bases). The CDR3 has 14 amino acids. Deletions cut 1 base from V and 3 bases from J, with 10 bases between. Germline CDR1 and CDR2: SGHVS and FQNEAQ. Here the CDR3 DNA reads TGTGCCAGCAGCTTAGTGGACTCCAACTACGAGCAGTACTTC. Amino acid sequence: CASSLVDSNYEQYF.

A few counts support this clone. The rearrangement uses TRBV6-1 and TRBJ1-5; TRBD1 might be the D (5 bases). The V end was cut by 4 bases, the J end by 7 bases, with 14 bases between. The CDR3 has 14 amino acids. CDR1 MNHNS and CDR2 SASEGT come from the germline V gene. CDR3 sequence reads: CASSGEGVGQPQHF. The CDR3 DNA reads TGTGCCAGCAGTGGTGAAGGGGTTGGGCAGCCCCAGCATTTT.

CDR3 coding DNA: TGTGCCAGCAGCCGCTGGACGGGAGGGTCTGGCAATGAGCAGTTCTTC. Protein product: CASSRWTGGSGNEQFF. This chain uses TRBV9 with TRBJ2-1, with 8 bases lining up with TRBD2. Germline V gene data show CDR1 as SGDLS and CDR2 as YYNGEE. V shed 4 bases, J shed 6 bases, and the junction held 12 bases outside the gene matches. The CDR3 totals 16 residues.

Only a few counts were recorded for this clone. The rearrangement links TRBV5-1 to TRBJ2-1; D call uncertain. The CDR3 is made up of 12 amino acids. The germline V gene has CDR1 SGHRS and CDR2 YFSETQ. Trimming shortened V by 0 bases and J by 4 bases, and 2 bases separated the two germline ends. CDR3 bases: TGCGCCAGCAGCTTGGATTACAATGAGCAGTTCTTC. This codes for CASSLDYNEQFF.

The V and J genes are TRBV27 and TRBJ2-3; no clear D. The CDR3 extends over 15 amino acids. CDR1 is MNHEY, CDR2 SMNVEV, per germline (reference sequence). V shed 0 bases and J shed 0 bases, with 7 bases lying between them. In DNA form, the CDR3 reads TGTGCCAGCAGTTTATCGATTCAGAGCACAGATACGCAGTATTTT. Its protein product is CASSLSIQSTDTQYF.

The chain has TRBV6-6 and TRBJ2-7, with 7 bases aligning to TRBD1. CDR1 MNHNY and CDR2 SVGAGI come from the germline V gene (reference sequence). This CDR3 is built from 15 residues. V trimming: 6 bases; J trimming: 7 bases; junction bases outside the gene matches: 15. The CDR3 loop reads CASRPRQGPGWEQYF. The CDR3 nucleotides read TGTGCCAGCAGGCCAAGACAGGGACCAGGGTGGGAGCAGTACTTC.